This T cell receptor beta chain comes out of a study of T cells expressing NK-cell markers (dated by TCRdb to 2020 to 2021). Regarding the study in general: TCR beta-chain repertoires were profiled in sorted CD3+CD56+NKG2C+, CD3+CD56+NKG2C- and CD3+CD56-NKG2C+ T-cell subsets from about 8 donors. Among the eight sequenced donors, only one was HCMV-seronegative, while the other seven were HCMV-seropositive. All eight donors whose samples were sequenced were randomly selected healthy volunteers, three of them men and five women. Illumina HiSeq 2000/2500, MiSeq or NextSeq was used to sequence libraries as 2 x 150 bp reads. Results the study describes overall, beyond this receptor: Those dominant clonotypes were again the most abundant among CD3+CD56-NKG2C+ cells in a handful of donors, at about 25-65%. In more than five donors, the dominant CD3+CD56+NKG2C+ clonotypes ranked among the top 10 CD8+ clonotypes, making up roughly 1.0-7.5% of CD8+ T cells. It remained unclear whether the expanded NKG2C-expressing T cell clones were specific for HCMV antigens.

The instrument given in TCRdb is Illumina HiSeq 2000. The TCR beta cDNA libraries were made using 5'RACE template switching, a step that added both a universal primer site and unique molecular identifiers. cDNA synthesis was primed from the TCR beta constant segment, followed by two successive PCR amplification steps. The paper's processing steps were these. MIGEC was used to demultiplex reads and group reads by UMI, and MiTCR was used to assemble and quantify clonotypes. To exclude erroneous sequences, only TCR cDNA sequences supported by at least two reads were retained. Downstream repertoire analysis used the tcR package, and clonotypes were matched across fractions by CDR3 nucleotide sequence plus V segment. VDJmatch was used to annotate antigen specificity against VDJdb, with one amino acid substitution in CDR3 allowed. Reads reprocessed by TCRdb are summarized as one entry per CDR3 protein sequence, and DNA is absent. None of the V and J calls come from the authors' own analysis; TCRdb made them. The data table for this sample lists fewer than 40,000 distinct CDR3 sequences. The ten top clones hold over 50% of the sample.

HCMV serostatus was determined by detecting HCMV-specific IgG in serum with a commercial ELISA kit. Peripheral blood mononuclear cells were isolated from blood by Ficoll density gradient centrifugation. To note about this clonotype: Its antigen has not been determined.

CDR1 is given as SGHVS and CDR2 as FQNEAQ, both from the germline V gene. There are 16 amino acids in the CDR3, from cysteine to phenylalanine inclusive. No coding sequence is recorded. The chain employs TRBV7-8 and TRBJ2-7. Sequenced input: blood T cells: a sorted CD56 or NKG2C T cell subset, CD4+ or CD8+ T cells, or bulk PBMC T cells (not recorded which). The origin of this receptor is a woman between 18 and 70 years old in good health. The CDR3 has the sequence CASSLGRSPRVHEQYF.